These 20 T cell receptor beta chains share one sample of origin, sequenced in a study of glioma-infiltrating T cells. The iRepertoire nested amplicon-rescue multiplex PCR amplified TCR alpha and beta CDR3s from RNA. TCRdb re-derived calls from the multiplex PCR reads in MiXCR, one entry per CDR3 protein. This table has approximately 45,000 distinct CDR3 sequences, more than 20% appearing once. Sequencing was carried out using glioma tissue, nonneoplastic brain tissue, or PBMCs (not recorded which). The receptors shown here come from a human donor with low-grade glioma or glioblastoma, undergoing nonglioma brain surgery, or in good health (not recorded which).

This chain connects TRBV10-2 to TRBJ2-7; no firm D call. The CDR3 covers 13 residues. V was pared by 3 bases and J by 2 bases, with 8 bases between. Germline V CDR1 and CDR2: WSHSY, SAAADI. The CDR3 is CASSDSLTYEQYV. CDR3 coding DNA: TGCGCCAGCAGTGACTCCCTAACCTACGAGCAGTACGTC.

This clonotype was recorded only once. The chain recombines TRBV20-1 with TRBJ2-1; either TRBD1 or TRBD2 may supply D (6 bases each). CDR1 is DFQATT and CDR2 is SNEGSKA in the germline V gene (reference sequence). The CDR3 spans 13 residues. Trimming left V 5 bases short and J 10 bases short, with 18 bases between. The CDR3 DNA follows: TGCAGTGCTGGGGCGATAGGGGGGAGAGAGCAGTTCTTC. Translating it yields CSAGAIGGREQFF.

This CDR3 reads CASSPGQGGQTQYF. CDR3 DNA: TGTGCCAGCAGCCCAGGACAGGGGGGACAGACGCAGTATTTT. The genes are TRBV9 and TRBJ2-3; the match to TRBD1 covers 10 bases. The CDR3 is 14 residues long. Germline trimming cut 4 bases from V and 9 bases from J; bases unmatched to any gene: 8. Germline assignment: CDR1 SGDLS and CDR2 YYNGEE.

This clonotype was detected ten times or more. V and J are TRBV2 and TRBJ2-7; perhaps D is TRBD1 or TRBD2 (5 bases each). The germline CDR1 and CDR2 sequences are SNHLY and FYNNEI. The CDR3 runs to 15 residues. Trimming removed 7 bases at V and 6 bases at J, with 22 bases between. As DNA, the CDR3 is TGTGCCAGCAACGAATTTGAGATGGGACGTACCGAGCAGTACGTC. Translation gives CASNEFEMGRTEQYV.

Ten or more counts support this clonotype. This sequence joins TRBV5-4 and TRBJ1-1, with TRBD1 matching 8 bases. V shed 3 bases, J shed 5 bases, and the junction held 6 bases outside the gene matches. This CDR3 has 14 amino acids. Germline V gene lookup returns CDR1 SGHNT and CDR2 YYREEE (reference sequence). CDR3 sequence: CASSWPGGGTEAFF. Here the CDR3 DNA reads TGTGCCAGCAGCTGGCCAGGGGGCGGGACTGAAGCTTTCTTT.

At least ten counts were recorded for this clonotype. The gene calls are TRBV5-1 and TRBJ2-1; possible D gene TRBD1, 8 bases. Germline CDR1 and CDR2: SGHRS and YFSETQ. The V gene lost 4 bases and the J gene lost 4 bases, with 15 bases spanning the gap. CDR3 length equals 15 residues. The CDR3 is CASSPDRGGYNEQFF. As DNA, the CDR3 is TGCGCCAGCAGCCCCGACAGGGGAGGGTACAATGAGCAGTTCTTC.

Ten or more counts support this clonotype. In DNA form, the CDR3 reads TGTGCCAGCAGTGGGGGCGGGGGGGAGACCCAGTACTTC. Its translation is CASSGGGGETQYF. This chain connects TRBV6-1 to TRBJ2-5; 8 bases map to TRBD2. This CDR3 comprises 13 residues. V trimming: 4 bases; J trimming: 5 bases; junction bases outside the gene matches: 3. Germline V gene lookup returns CDR1 MNHNS and CDR2 SASEGT.

This clonotype was counted ten times or more. The CDR3 DNA reads as TGTGCCAGCAGTTTATCCCTCCTGCGAGCTACCATATATTTT. Amino acid sequence: CASSLSLLRATIYF. The V gene is TRBV28, the J gene TRBJ1-3; D is uncertain. This CDR3 has 14 amino acids. Germline V gene sequence: CDR1 MDHEN, CDR2 SYDVKM. The ends were cut back, 1 base at V and 10 bases at J, with 14 bases in the middle.

With regard to this clonotype: Because it lacks the conserved phenylalanine or tryptophan at the end, this CDR3 is likely a read error. The chain uses TRBV7-9 and TRBJ2-7; D might be TRBD2 (5 bases). Trimming stripped 1 base from V and 4 bases from J, with 14 bases between. The CDR3 length is 15 residues. The germline V gene has CDR1 SEHNR and CDR2 FQNEAQ (reference sequence). CDR3 sequence (DNA): TGTGCCAGCAGCTTAGGAGCGGCCTTGGGATACGAGCAGTACCTC. Protein sequence: CASSLGAALGYEQYL.

Details on this clonotype: The germline gene is not matched at one end of the junction; a read error may be the cause. This chain uses TRBV7-9 with TRBJ2-5, with a possible D match to TRBD2 (6 bases). Germline assignment: CDR1 SEHNR and CDR2 FQNEAQ (reference sequence). This CDR3 is 15 amino acids long. The CDR3 nucleotides read TGCGCCAGCAGCTCATCCATGGGGGGTCAAGAGACCCAGTACTTC. It codes for CASSSSMGGQETQYF.

The table lists this clonotype with many counts. This sequence joins TRBV5-4 and TRBJ2-7, with D perhaps TRBD1 (6 bases). The CDR3 covers 14 residues. Germline values: CDR1 SGHNT, CDR2 YYREEE (reference sequence). V was cut by 4 bases and J by 4 bases, with 15 bases left in between. The CDR3 is CASSLQGDSYEQYV. The CDR3 DNA follows: TGTGCCAGCAGCCTACAGGGCGATTCATACGAGCAGTACGTC.

This clonotype was seen many times. The chain employs TRBV15 and TRBJ2-2; no clear D. The CDR3 has 15 amino acids. Per the germline V gene, CDR1 is LNHNV and CDR2 is YYDKDF (reference sequence). V was trimmed by 3 bases and J by 7 bases, leaving 15 bases between them. CDR3 nucleotide sequence: TGTGCCACCAGCAGGGAAGGGAAGGGCCGCGGGGAGCTGTTTTTT. Translation: CATSREGKGRGELFF.

This clonotype occurred a few times. V usage is TRBV9 and J usage is TRBJ1-2; D is uncertain. V lost 4 bases and J 5 bases, leaving 15 bases between the germline ends. Germline V gives CDR1 SGDLS, CDR2 YYNGEE. The CDR3 totals 14 residues. The DNA of the CDR3 is TGTGCCAGCAGCCAGGACTTAGGAGGATATGGCTACACCTTC. This translates into CASSQDLGGYGYTF.

The table lists this clonotype with many counts. The chain joins TRBV5-4 to TRBJ2-3; no definite D call. The CDR3 has 14 amino acids. Germline V gene sequence: CDR1 SGHNT, CDR2 YYREEE (reference sequence). The V gene lost 0 bases and the J gene lost 0 bases, with 5 bases spanning the gap. The CDR3 sequence is CASSLELSTDTQYF. CDR3 sequence (DNA): TGTGCCAGCAGCTTGGAGCTCAGCACAGATACGCAGTATTTT.

The CDR3 protein is CASSSMDRENQPQHF. CDR3 DNA: TGTGCCAGTAGTTCAATGGACAGGGAGAATCAGCCCCAGCATTTT. The chain joins TRBV19 to TRBJ1-5; 8 nucleotides line up with TRBD1. CDR3 length: 15 residues. CDR1 is LNHDA, CDR2 SQIVND, per germline (reference sequence). V dropped 5 bases and J dropped 4; count of bases not matched to a gene: 7.

The sample holds many counts of this clonotype. The chain has TRBV18 and TRBJ1-1; D ambiguous. The V end was cut by 2 bases, the J end by 0 bases, with 19 bases between. The CDR3 extends over 18 amino acids. Germline loops: CDR1 KGHSH, CDR2 LQKENI. The CDR3 spells CASSPEVRLKELNTEAFF. The CDR3 DNA reads TGTGCCAGCTCACCAGAAGTTCGACTAAAAGAACTGAACACTGAAGCTTTCTTT.

Comments on this clonotype: This may come from a read error, since a much larger clone is one base off. CDR3 sequence: CASGTGSTDKQYF. CDR3 nucleotide sequence: TGTGCCAGCGGGACAGGGAGCACAGATAAGCAGTATTTT. J is TRBJ2-3 and V is TRBV4-2, with TRBD1 matching over 9 bases. Germline-derived CDR1 and CDR2 are LGHNA and YNFKEQ. The CDR3 is 13 amino acids.

With regard to this clonotype: Germline and junction disagree at one end, which may indicate a read error. V is TRBV7-9 and J is TRBJ2-5, with TRBD1 as a possible D gene (7 bases). Germline V gene data show CDR1 as SEHNR and CDR2 as FQNEAQ (reference sequence). The CDR3 contains 14 residues. As DNA, the CDR3 is TGTGCCAGCAGCCAAGGAGGGGGCGGAGAGGCCCAGTACTTC. Encoded protein: CASSQGGGGEAQYF. The full variable domain, completed using reference TRBV7-9 and TRBJ2-5, is DTGVSQNPRHKITKRGQNVTFRCDPISEHNRLYWYRQTLGQGPEFLTYFQNEAQLEKSRLLSDRFSAERPKGSFSTLEIQRTEQGDSAMYLCASSQGGGGEAQYFGPGTRLLVL.

Comments on this clonotype: A read error may explain this, as a much larger clone is one base away. The gene calls are TRBV3-1 and TRBJ2-3; no reliable D call. CDR1 and CDR2 (germline): LGHDT, YNNKEL (reference sequence). The CDR3 is made up of 13 amino acids. The CDR3 protein is CASSRERSYTQCF. The DNA of the CDR3 is TGTGCCAGCAGCCGAGAAAGGTCCTATACGCAGTGTTTT.

In its sample, this clonotype is medium-sized. This chain joins TRBV27 and TRBJ2-1; 10 positions match TRBD2. CDR1 MNHEY and CDR2 SMNVEV come from the germline V gene (reference sequence). The CDR3 has 16 residues. After removal of 3 bases from V and 0 bases from J, the junction contained 2 bases not matched to a gene. The chain's CDR3 is CASSFRLAGSYNEQFF. DNA for the CDR3: TGTGCCAGCAGTTTCAGACTAGCGGGCTCCTACAATGAGCAGTTCTTC.